The 6 T cell receptor beta chains below come from one sample, sequenced in a study of CD8 T cells in ankylosing spondylitis. These TCRs' antigens remain unknown. From the 5' RACE reads, TCRdb called clonotypes with MiXCR, one entry per CDR3 protein. Found here are 450,000 to 550,000 distinct CDR3 sequences, about 5% of them singletons; the top ten hold approximately 4%. Study-wide points: A motif in TCR beta, a set of 8 or 9 highly homologous variants, appeared characteristic of ankylosing spondylitis blood.

Sequenced input: blood, either unsorted or a sorted T cell fraction (not recorded which). Receptor source: a male donor with ankylosing spondylitis.

This clonotype showed up many times. The chain recombines TRBV7-2 with TRBJ2-2; D might be TRBD2 (6 bases). CDR3 length equals 15 residues. Looked up from germline, CDR1 is SGHTA and CDR2 is FQGNSA. Trimming took 1 base from V and 3 from J, leaving 9 bases between them. CDR3 bases: TGTGCCAGCAGCTTAGTAGGGGACTACACCGGGGAGCTGTTTTTT. It translates to CASSLVGDYTGELFF.

Many counts were recorded for this clonotype. V usage is TRBV4-2 and J usage is TRBJ2-7; 7 nucleotides agree with TRBD1. This CDR3 region has 15 residues. Germline CDR1 LGHNA, CDR2 YNFKEQ. V was clipped by 4 bases and J by 2 bases; unmatched bases: 8. The CDR3 loop reads CASSPTQGMTYEQYF. CDR3 bases: TGTGCCAGCAGCCCGACACAGGGGATGACCTACGAGCAGTACTTC.

This clonotype has at least ten counts. The J gene is TRBJ1-1, the V gene TRBV7-9, with D possibly being TRBD1 (5 bases). The CDR3 has 16 amino acids. V lost 0 bases, J lost 6 bases, and 17 bases lay in between. The V gene's germline CDR1 is SEHNR and CDR2 FQNEAQ (reference sequence). Written as DNA, the CDR3 is TGTGCCAGCAGCTTAGCGGGTGTAGGGGCATACGCTGAAGCTTTCTTT. Residues: CASSLAGVGAYAEAFF.

This clonotype was counted many times. The chain couples TRBV20-1 to TRBJ2-5; D assignment may be TRBD1 or TRBD2 (5 bases each). In germline, CDR1 is DFQATT, CDR2 SNEGSKA (reference sequence). CDR3 size: 12 residues. With 8 bases removed from V and 5 bases from J, the gap between germline ends came to 15 bases. CDR3 DNA sequence: TGCAGTCTAAGGGGCGGGCGGGAGACCCAGTACTTC. This codes for CSLRGGRETQYF.

This clonotype came up many times. This chain joins TRBV29-1 and TRBJ1-2; no definite D call. This CDR3 region has 11 residues. Germline CDR1 SQVTM, CDR2 ANQGSEA. The ends were cut back, 4 bases at V and 4 bases at J, with 7 bases in the middle. CDR3 nucleotide sequence: TGCAGCGTTGGTAGTAGCTATGGCTACACCTTC. This codes for CSVGSSYGYTF.

In this sample, this clonotype turned up many times. V is TRBV7-2 and J is TRBJ2-2, with D perhaps TRBD1 (6 bases). Between the trimmed V and J ends, which lost 5 bases and 5 bases, there was a span of 12 bases. CDR3 length: 14 residues. The germline gives CDR1 SGHTA, CDR2 FQGNSA. For the CDR3, the DNA is TGTGCCAGCAGCCTTAACAGGGTTACCGGGGAGCTGTTTTTT. Its protein product is CASSLNRVTGELFF.